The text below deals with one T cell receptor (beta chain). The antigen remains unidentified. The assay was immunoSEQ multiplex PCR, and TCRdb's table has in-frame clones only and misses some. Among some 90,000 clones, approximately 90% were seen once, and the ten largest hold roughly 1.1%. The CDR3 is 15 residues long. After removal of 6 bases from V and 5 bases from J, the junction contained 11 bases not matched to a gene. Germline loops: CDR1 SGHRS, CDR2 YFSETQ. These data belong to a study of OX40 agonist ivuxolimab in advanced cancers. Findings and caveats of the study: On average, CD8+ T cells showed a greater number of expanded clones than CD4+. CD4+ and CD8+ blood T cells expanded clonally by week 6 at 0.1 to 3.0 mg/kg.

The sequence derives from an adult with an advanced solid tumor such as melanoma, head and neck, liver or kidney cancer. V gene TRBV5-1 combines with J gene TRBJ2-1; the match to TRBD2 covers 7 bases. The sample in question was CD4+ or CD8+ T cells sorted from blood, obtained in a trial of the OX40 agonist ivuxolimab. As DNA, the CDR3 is TGCGCCAGCAAAATACGTCGCGGGGGACACAATGAGCAGTTCTTC. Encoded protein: CASKIRRGGHNEQFF.